The 25 T cell receptor beta chains presented below share a single source sample, sequenced in a study of blood T cell repertoires in COVID-19. Method: immunoSEQ multiplex PCR; TCRdb's copy keeps in-frame clones and lacks some. The repertoire holds approximately 400,000 clones, around 92% seen once, with more than 0.95% in the top ten. The sequenced sample consisted of peripheral blood. Every receptor here comes from a man aged 35 to 55 with acute or convalescent COVID-19.

The CDR3 DNA sequence: TGTGCCAGCAGTTTTCTCCGGGACAGGGCTGGAAACACCATATATTTT. Its protein is CASSFLRDRAGNTIYF. This rearrangement joins TRBV6-5 to TRBJ1-3; 9 nucleotides agree with TRBD1. With V trimmed by 4 bases and J by 2 bases, 6 bases remained unmatched. This CDR3 spans 16 amino acids. The germline gives CDR1 MNHEY, CDR2 SVGAGI.

V usage is TRBV5-1 and J usage is TRBJ1-3; D is ambiguous. The CDR3 runs 14 residues. The V gene lost 3 bases and the J gene lost 1 base, with 8 bases spanning the gap. The germline gives CDR1 SGHRS, CDR2 YFSETQ. As DNA, the CDR3 is TGCGCCAGCAGCTGGAGCTCTTCTGGAAACACCATATATTTT. Amino acids: CASSWSSSGNTIYF.

This chain joins TRBV14 and TRBJ1-2; D not certain. V dropped 3 bases and J dropped 5 bases, with 13 bases sitting between them. Germline V CDR1 and CDR2: SGHDN, FVKESK. The CDR3 runs 14 residues. In nucleotides, the CDR3 is TGTGCCAGCAGCCATCGGGAAGGGTGGTATGGCTACACCTTC. Translating gives CASSHREGWYGYTF.

This chain connects TRBV7-2 to TRBJ2-7, with 7 bases matching TRBD2. The CDR3 covers 12 residues. V trimming: 5 bases; J trimming: 5 bases; junction bases outside the gene matches: 3. Germline V gene sequence: CDR1 SGHTA, CDR2 FQGNSA. The CDR3 region has the DNA TGTGCCAGCAGCCCCCGGGAGGACGAGCAGTACTTC. Amino acid sequence: CASSPREDEQYF. The full variable domain, rest sourced from reference TRBV7-2 and TRBJ2-7, is GAGVSQSPSNKVTEKGKDVELRCDPISGHTALYWYRQSLGQGLEFLIYFQGNSAPDKSGLPSDRFSAERTGGSVSTLTIQRTQQEDSAVYLCASSPREDEQYFGPGTRLTVT.

The V gene is TRBV2, the J gene TRBJ2-7, with 10 positions matching TRBD2. The CDR3 length is 13 residues. V lost 11 bases, J lost 4 bases, and 8 bases stayed unmatched. Germline V gene lookup returns CDR1 SNHLY and CDR2 FYNNEI. Here the CDR3 reads CAAGIAGGYEQYF. CDR3 bases: TGTGCCGCCGGGATAGCGGGGGGATACGAGCAGTACTTC.

As regards this clone: One end of the junction fails to match germline, which may point to a read error. The CDR3 DNA is TGTGCCAGCAGCTTAGCAGCGGAAGCGGCCTTC. The encoded protein is CASSLAAEAAF. The chain carries TRBV7-9 and TRBJ1-2; D gene uncertain. The V gene's germline CDR1 is SEHNR and CDR2 FQNEAQ (reference sequence). The CDR3 is 11 amino acids.

The DNA for the CDR3 is TGTGCCAGCATAGGTTACACAGACTATGGCTACACCTTC. This codes for CASIGYTDYGYTF. The chain joins TRBV6-5 to TRBJ1-2; D unclear. Germline V gene data show CDR1 as MNHEY and CDR2 as SVGAGI. This CDR3 is built from 13 residues. V was pared by 7 bases and J by 3 bases, with 12 bases between.

The V call is TRBV7-9, the J call TRBJ2-5; D not certain. The germline gives CDR1 SEHNR, CDR2 FQNEAQ (reference sequence). The V end lost 3 bases, the J end lost 6 bases, and 8 bases lay between the germline ends. The CDR3 runs 12 residues. The CDR3 protein is CASSFGIKTQYF. CDR3 DNA sequence: TGTGCCAGCAGCTTCGGTATAAAGACCCAGTACTTC.

A note on this clone: Other nucleotide sequences in the sample specify the same CDR3. The CDR3 region is CASSRKTSGTNTGELFF. CDR3 in DNA: TGCGCCAGCAGCCGTAAGACTAGCGGAACGAACACCGGGGAGCTGTTTTTT. The J gene is TRBJ2-2, the V gene TRBV4-3; 9 bases agree with TRBD2. The V gene end was trimmed by 4 bases and the J gene end by 0 bases; junction bases not matched to a gene: 6. The germline gives CDR1 LGHNA, CDR2 YSLEER. The CDR3 is 17 residues long.

In regard to this clone: Other DNA sequences in the same sample also yield this CDR3. The rearrangement uses TRBV28 and TRBJ1-4; D uncertain. The CDR3 consists of 14 residues. From germline, CDR1 is MDHEN and CDR2 SYDVKM. V was clipped by 3 bases and J by 3 bases, with 8 bases between them. The CDR3 here is CASSLGSPNEKLFF. The CDR3, as DNA: TGTGCCAGCAGTTTGGGCAGTCCTAATGAAAAACTGTTTTTT.

The chain couples TRBV12-3 or TRBV12-4 to TRBJ1-1; D remains ambiguous. CDR3 size: 13 residues. Trimming cost V 3 bases and J 4 bases, with 9 bases left between them. The CDR3 DNA reads as TGTGCCAGCAGTTTGAGGGTATCCACTGAAGCTTTCTTT. This sequence encodes CASSLRVSTEAFF.

The rearrangement uses TRBV10-3 and TRBJ1-2; 7 nucleotides line up with TRBD1. Unmatched junction bases numbered 6, after V lost 7 bases and J lost 4 bases. Germline V gene sequence: CDR1 ENHRY, CDR2 SYGVKD. This CDR3 contains 13 residues. Here the CDR3 reads CAITPGTAYGYTF. The CDR3 bases are TGTGCCATCACCCCCGGGACAGCCTATGGCTACACCTTC.

The chain joins TRBV5-1 to TRBJ2-5; 10 bases agree with TRBD2. The germline gives CDR1 SGHRS, CDR2 YFSETQ. Unmatched junction bases numbered 8, after V lost 2 bases and J lost 7 bases. The CDR3 length is 15 residues. The CDR3 reads CASSLGTSAPGTQYF. CDR3 DNA: TGCGCCAGCAGCTTAGGGACTAGCGCCCCGGGGACCCAGTACTTC.

The chain recombines TRBV7-8 with TRBJ1-1; D is possibly TRBD1 (6 bases). The CDR3 covers 15 residues. Germline assignment: CDR1 SGHVS and CDR2 FQNEAQ. V lost 5 bases, J lost 3 bases, and 16 bases lay in between. CDR3 nucleotide sequence: TGTGCCAGCAGCGCCCCCAGGGGCGCATACACTGAAGCTTTCTTT. Translation gives CASSAPRGAYTEAFF.

This rearrangement joins TRBV21-1 to TRBJ1-1; the table's D gene call, TRBD1, was not cross checked with the DNA. TRBV21-1 is a listed pseudogene. This CDR3 contains 19 residues. CDR3 nucleotide sequence: TGTGCCAGCAGCAAAGTTTATTGGCTTGGGGGCTTCATGAACACTGAAGCTTTCTTT. Residues: CASSKVYWLGGFMNTEAFF.

This clone showed up just once. V is TRBV9 and J is TRBJ2-7; D is perhaps TRBD2 (7 bases). The CDR3 length is 16 residues. Trimming left V 4 bases short and J 5 bases short, with 22 bases between. CDR1 and CDR2 (germline): SGDLS, YYNGEE. The CDR3 DNA is TGTGCCAGCAGCCAAGGGGGGGCAGGGAAGCGGGACGAGCAGTACTTC. As protein: CASSQGGAGKRDEQYF.

This clone has only a few counts. The chain has TRBV19 and TRBJ2-3; maybe TRBD1 (6 bases). The V end was cut by 4 bases, the J end by 8 bases, with 19 bases between. From germline, CDR1 is LNHDA and CDR2 SQIVND (reference sequence). CDR3 length: 15 amino acids. CDR3 region: CASSTGDTTWGTQYF. The CDR3 bases are TGTGCCAGTAGTACCGGGGACACAACCTGGGGTACGCAGTATTTT.

This chain connects TRBV5-6 to TRBJ1-1; D remains unclear. The CDR3 is made up of 14 amino acids. Germline-derived CDR1 and CDR2 are SGHDT and YYEEEE. Trimming took 0 bases from V and 8 from J, leaving 14 bases between them. Here the CDR3 DNA reads TGTGCCAGCAGCTTGGATACAATCAACAAAGAAGCTTTCTTT. It codes for CASSLDTINKEAFF.

This rearrangement joins TRBV2 to TRBJ1-4; 10 bases agree with TRBD1. CDR1 is SNHLY, CDR2 FYNNEI, per germline. The trim removed 6 bases at V and 6 bases at J, leaving 4 bases unmatched. CDR3 length: 14 amino acids. The DNA for the CDR3 is TGTGCCAGCAGACGACAGGGGGCGGATGAAAAACTGTTTTTT. Protein product: CASRRQGADEKLFF.

The chain links TRBV28 to TRBJ1-5, with D tentatively TRBD1 (6 bases). Germline values: CDR1 MDHEN, CDR2 SYDVKM. V was clipped by 11 bases and J by 7 bases, with 18 bases between them. The CDR3 is made up of 13 amino acids. CDR3: CASQGGARQPQHF. Written as DNA, the CDR3 is TGTGCCTCCCAAGGGGGGGCCAGGCAGCCCCAGCATTTT.

Notes on this clone: At one end the junction does not follow the germline gene, possibly because of a read error. The V call is TRBV19, the J call TRBJ1-3; 9 nucleotides match TRBD1. Germline V gene data show CDR1 as LNHDA and CDR2 as SQIVND (reference sequence). CDR3 length: 13 residues. CDR3 DNA: TGTGCCAGTAGTTCCCGGGACAGGGCCTTGTGGAGTTTT. It yields the protein CASSSRDRALWSF.

The chain recombines TRBV7-9 with TRBJ2-7, with D unclear. Germline V gene lookup returns CDR1 SEHNR and CDR2 FQNEAQ (reference sequence). V lost 5 bases to trimming and J lost 5 bases, with 10 bases between them. The CDR3 spans 12 residues. CDR3 amino acids: CASSVTNHEQYF. The DNA for the CDR3 is TGTGCCAGCAGCGTAACAAACCACGAGCAGTACTTC. Full variable domain (outside the CDR3, taken from reference TRBV7-9 and TRBJ2-7): DTGVSQNPRHKITKRGQNVTFRCDPISEHNRLYWYRQTLGQGPEFLTYFQNEAQLEKSRLLSDRFSAERPKGSFSTLEIQRTEQGDSAMYLCASSVTNHEQYFGPGTRLTVT.

The chain combines TRBV25-1 with TRBJ2-1; a possible D gene is TRBD2 (9 bases). V lost 7 bases, J lost 3 bases, and 19 bases lay in between. Germline CDR1 is MGHDK and CDR2 is SYGVNS. This CDR3 region has 16 residues. This CDR3 reads CASMAGGTGGYNEQFF. The CDR3 DNA reads TGTGCCAGCATGGCGGGGGGGACAGGTGGCTACAATGAGCAGTTCTTC.

V and J are TRBV28 and TRBJ1-3, with D possibly being TRBD1 (5 bases). The germline V gene encodes CDR1 MDHEN and CDR2 SYDVKM. The V gene lost 6 bases and the J gene lost 0 bases, with 12 bases spanning the gap. CDR3 length: 15 residues. CDR3 amino acids: CASSHRTHSGNTIYF. The DNA for the CDR3 is TGTGCCAGCAGCCACAGGACACACTCTGGAAACACCATATATTTT.

V gene TRBV12-5 combines with J gene TRBJ2-1; the match to TRBD2 covers 10 bases. V was pared by 0 bases and J by 8 bases, with 19 bases of the junction left unmatched. Per germline, CDR1 LGHNT and CDR2 FRNRAP. The CDR3 has 20 residues. The CDR3 region is CASGLVLVRTSGIWGDEQFF. In DNA, the CDR3 is TGTGCTAGTGGTTTGGTATTGGTCCGAACTAGCGGGATCTGGGGGGATGAGCAGTTCTTC.